This T cell receptor (beta chain) stems from a study of blood T cells in healthy people across ages. Next came a second PCR, run for roughly 6 to 11 cycles, which used a sample-barcoded 5' primer along with a J-beta primer mix. TCRdb reprocessed the 5' RACE reads via MiXCR and lists one record per CDR3 protein. The data contain around 1,600,000 distinct CDR3 sequences, about 42% of them singletons. The clonotype comes from a woman aged 18-30 years in good health. Sequencing input: blood.

CDR3 protein: CASSLRVDRGLQPQHF. The CDR3 nucleotides read TGTGCCAGCAGCCTACGAGTGGACAGGGGGCTACAGCCCCAGCATTTT. This chain joins TRBV7-2 and TRBJ1-5; TRBD1 aligns across 11 bases. The CDR3 has 16 amino acids. CDR1 is SGHTA, CDR2 FQGNSA, per germline. V lost 5 bases, J lost 7 bases, and 10 bases stayed unmatched. The variable domain in full, completed from reference TRBV7-2 and TRBJ1-5, reads GAGVSQSPSNKVTEKGKDVELRCDPISGHTALYWYRQSLGQGLEFLIYFQGNSAPDKSGLPSDRFSAERTGGSVSTLTIQRTQQEDSAVYLCASSLRVDRGLQPQHFGDGTRLSIL.